The entry below gives a single T cell receptor beta chain sequence along with its context. Its antigen is not known. The source of the sample is a study of shared clonotypes between healthy human individuals. Findings and caveats of the study: Sorted-subset sequencing was shown by rarefaction to be incomplete despite large depth. The study sampled only blood, and tissue repertoires likely differ.

The assay ran at deep level. Method: immunoSEQ multiplex PCR; TCRdb's copy keeps in-frame clones and lacks some. In the table there are some 2.4 million clones, over 85% of which are singletons. There are 18 residues in the CDR3. Germline CDR1 is SGHRS and CDR2 is YFSETQ. V lost 0 bases and J lost 0; bases outside the gene matches: 11. The study drew its donors from healthy HIV-negative adults without recent acute infections or vaccinations. The chain has TRBV5-1 and TRBJ1-1, with TRBD1 identical over 7 bases. The sequencing sample was made of naive CD4+ T cells from PBMCs. This sample's subset: CD45RA+ positively selected. This TCR was recovered from a man between 18 and 35 years old in good health. Some clones in this sample may be carry-over from other donors' samples. CDR3 sequence (DNA): TGCGCCAGCAGCTTGGCGTCTCTACAGGGGCTAATGAACACTGAAGCTTTCTTT. It specifies CASSLASLQGLMNTEAFF.